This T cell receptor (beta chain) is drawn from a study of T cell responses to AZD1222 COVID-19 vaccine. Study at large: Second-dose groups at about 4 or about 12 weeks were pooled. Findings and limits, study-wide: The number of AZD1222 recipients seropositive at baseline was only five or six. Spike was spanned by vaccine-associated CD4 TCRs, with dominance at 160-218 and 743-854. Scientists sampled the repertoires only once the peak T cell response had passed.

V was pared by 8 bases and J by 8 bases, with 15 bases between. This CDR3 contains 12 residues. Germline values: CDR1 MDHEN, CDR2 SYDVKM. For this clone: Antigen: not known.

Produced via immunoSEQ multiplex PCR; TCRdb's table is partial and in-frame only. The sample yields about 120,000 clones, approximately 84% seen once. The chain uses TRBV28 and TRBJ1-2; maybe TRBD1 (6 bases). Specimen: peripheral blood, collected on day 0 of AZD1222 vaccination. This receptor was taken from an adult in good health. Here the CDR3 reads CASGTGGVGYTF. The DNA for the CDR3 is TGTGCCAGCGGGACGGGGGGCGTGGGCTACACCTTC.